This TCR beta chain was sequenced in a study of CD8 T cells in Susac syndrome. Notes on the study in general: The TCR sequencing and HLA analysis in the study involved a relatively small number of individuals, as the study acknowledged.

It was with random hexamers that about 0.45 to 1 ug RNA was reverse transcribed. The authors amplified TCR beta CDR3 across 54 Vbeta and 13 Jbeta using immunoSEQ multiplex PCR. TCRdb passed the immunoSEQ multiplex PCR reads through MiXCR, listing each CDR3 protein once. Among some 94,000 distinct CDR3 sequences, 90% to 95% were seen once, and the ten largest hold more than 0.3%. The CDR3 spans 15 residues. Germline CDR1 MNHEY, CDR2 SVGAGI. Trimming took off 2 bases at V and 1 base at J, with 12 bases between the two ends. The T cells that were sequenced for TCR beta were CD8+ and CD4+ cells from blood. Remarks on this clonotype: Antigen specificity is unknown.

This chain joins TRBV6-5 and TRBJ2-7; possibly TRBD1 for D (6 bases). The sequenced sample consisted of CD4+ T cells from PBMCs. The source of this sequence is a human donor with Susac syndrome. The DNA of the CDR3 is TGTGCCAGCAGTTACGGGGGCACCGGGTCCTACGAGCAGTACTTC. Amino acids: CASSYGGTGSYEQYF.